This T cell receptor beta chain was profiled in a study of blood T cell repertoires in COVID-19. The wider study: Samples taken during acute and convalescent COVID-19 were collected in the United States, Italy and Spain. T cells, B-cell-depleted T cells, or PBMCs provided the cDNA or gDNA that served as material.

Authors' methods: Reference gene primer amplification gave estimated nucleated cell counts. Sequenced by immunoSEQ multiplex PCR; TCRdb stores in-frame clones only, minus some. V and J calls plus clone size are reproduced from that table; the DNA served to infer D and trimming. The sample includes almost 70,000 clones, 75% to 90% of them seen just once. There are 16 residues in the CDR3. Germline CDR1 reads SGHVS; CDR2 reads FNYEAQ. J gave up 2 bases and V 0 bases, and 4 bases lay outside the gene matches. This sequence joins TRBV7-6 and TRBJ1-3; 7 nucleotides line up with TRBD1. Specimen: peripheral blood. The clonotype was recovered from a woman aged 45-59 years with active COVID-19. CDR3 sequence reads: CASSLAIQGAGNTIYF. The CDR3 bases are TGTGCCAGCAGCTTAGCGATTCAGGGGGCTGGAAACACCATATATTTT.